This record concerns one TCR beta chain sequence. The CDR3 extends over 15 amino acids. Germline V lookup: CDR1 MGHDK, CDR2 SYGVNS. V trimming: 7 bases; J trimming: 3 bases; junction bases outside the gene matches: 6. Clones were sequenced by immunoSEQ multiplex PCR, and TCRdb holds only the in-frame ones, with some missing. Altogether about 230,000 clones are present, under 90% being singletons, with the ten largest covering 11%. The sample is drawn from a study of blood T cell repertoires in COVID-19. The chain recombines TRBV25-1 with TRBJ1-4; TRBD1 agrees at 9 bases. The sequenced material came from peripheral blood. This clonotype was obtained from a man aged 50-59 years with COVID-19, enrolled during active disease. The chain's CDR3 is CASNEGTGPNEKLFF. In DNA form, the CDR3 reads TGTGCCAGCAACGAAGGGACAGGGCCTAATGAAAAACTGTTTTTT.